These T cell receptor beta chains were read from a single sample in a study of shared clonotypes between healthy human individuals. Data came from immunoSEQ multiplex PCR; TCRdb stores just in-frame clones and leaves some out. Of under 1,100,000 clones in the sample, under 80% were seen once. Sequencing was done on a sample of memory CD4+ T cells sorted from blood. All receptors derive from a young man in good health. CDR3s include the opening cysteine and the closing phenylalanine or tryptophan. Each record gives: J gene, V gene, D gene, clone size, CDR3 DNA, CDR3 protein. A D gene is named only where the DNA matches it firmly. Only part of the rows carry a size: once, few, many, or a class if the clone is expanded.

J: TRBJ1-4
V: TRBV30
D: -
size: -
DNA: TGTGCCTGGAGTGTAGCCGGGGATTTCCTAACCCCGGGTGAAAAACTGTTTTTT
CDR3: CAWSVAGDFLTPGEKLFF

J: TRBJ2-4
V: TRBV5-8
D: TRBD2
size: once
DNA: TGTGCCAGCAGCCGGGAGTCTAGCGGCAAAAACATTCAGTACTTC
CDR3: CASSRESSGKNIQYF

J: TRBJ2-2
V: TRBV9
D: -
size: -
DNA: TGTGCCAGCAGCGCCACGGACTCCCACACCGGGGAGCTGTTTTTT
CDR3: CASSATDSHTGELFF

J: TRBJ1-5
V: TRBV6-1
D: -
size: -
DNA: TGTGCCAGCAGTGAATGGGGGCAAGGTCAGCCCCAGCATTTT
CDR3: CASSEWGQGQPQHF

J: TRBJ2-4
V: TRBV2
D: TRBD1
size: -
DNA: TGTGCCAGCACGGACAGGGGCGAGCTAGCCAAAAACATTCAGTACTTC
CDR3: CASTDRGELAKNIQYF

J: TRBJ2-7
V: TRBV7-2
D: -
size: -
DNA: TGTGCCAGCAGCCCAGGAACAAGAACGGACGAGCAGTACTTC
CDR3: CASSPGTRTDEQYF

J: TRBJ2-7
V: TRBV20-1
D: -
size: -
DNA: TGCAGTGGAAAGGGGACCGACGAGCAGTACTTC
CDR3: CSGKGTDEQYF

J: TRBJ2-1
V: TRBV7-6
D: -
size: once
DNA: TGTGCCAGCTGGTCGGGGAACGCCTACAATGAGCAGTTCTTC
CDR3: CASWSGNAYNEQFF

J: TRBJ1-2
V: TRBV5-5
D: -
size: -
DNA: TGTGCCAGCAGCTTGAACAGCAACTATGGCTACACCTTC
CDR3: CASSLNSNYGYTF

J: TRBJ1-5
V: TRBV7-9
D: -
size: -
DNA: TGTGCCAGCAGCTTAGAGCTGGGCTCGGCCAATCAGCCCCAGCATTTT
CDR3: CASSLELGSANQPQHF

J: TRBJ1-2
V: TRBV6-1
D: -
size: -
DNA: TGTGCCAGCGGCGCTTTGCAGGTATATGGCTACACCTTC
CDR3: CASGALQVYGYTF

J: TRBJ1-4
V: TRBV2
D: -
size: -
DNA: TGTGCCAGCAGCCCGGGGGCCGGTGAAAAACTGTTTTTT
CDR3: CASSPGAGEKLFF

J: TRBJ1-4
V: TRBV6-1
D: TRBD1
size: -
DNA: TGTGCCATTCTCAGGGGGGTAACTAATGAAAAACTGTTTTTT
CDR3: CAILRGVTNEKLFF

J: TRBJ2-3
V: TRBV5-5
D: TRBD2
size: -
DNA: TGTGCCAGCAGCTGGGACTATTACACAGATACGCAGTATTTT
CDR3: CASSWDYYTDTQYF

J: TRBJ1-6
V: TRBV9
D: -
size: -
DNA: TGTGCCAGCAGCCCCTCCCTGGATTCACCCCTCCACTTT
CDR3: CASSPSLDSPLHF

J: TRBJ1-2
V: TRBV15
D: -
size: -
DNA: TGTGCCACCAGCAGAGATCTGGGTGGACAATATGGCTACACCTTC
CDR3: CATSRDLGGQYGYTF

J: TRBJ2-7
V: TRBV7-8
D: TRBD2
size: few
DNA: TGTGCCAGCAGCTGGGGCGGGAGCGGTTACGAGCAGTACTTC
CDR3: CASSWGGSGYEQYF

J: TRBJ2-6
V: TRBV18
D: -
size: once
DNA: TGTGCCAGCTCACCAACACGAGCTGGGGCCAACGTCCTGACTTTC
CDR3: CASSPTRAGANVLTF

J: TRBJ2-2
V: TRBV27
D: -
size: -
DNA: TGTGCCAGCAGGCTTGAGAGGAGTTCCGGGGAGCTGTTTTTT
CDR3: CASRLERSSGELFF

J: TRBJ1-4
V: TRBV6-1
D: -
size: -
DNA: TGTGCCAGCAGACGGTCTAATGAAAAACTGTTTTTT
CDR3: CASRRSNEKLFF

J: TRBJ2-1
V: TRBV5-4
D: TRBD2
size: many
DNA: TGTGCCAGCAGCCCGACTAGCGGAGACAATGAGCAGTTCTTC
CDR3: CASSPTSGDNEQFF

J: TRBJ1-2
V: TRBV7-8
D: TRBD1
size: -
DNA: TGTGCCAGCAGCCGGTCCGGGACAGGGGGAGGCGATGGCTACACCTTC
CDR3: CASSRSGTGGGDGYTF